One and the same sample provided the 22 T cell receptor beta chains below, sequenced in a study of cytomegalovirus exposure and HLA in healthy donors. With 60 Vbeta and 13 Jbeta primers, the PCR was carried out. Here immunoSEQ multiplex PCR was the method, and the copy in TCRdb shows in-frame clones only, minus some. The table has around 130,000 clones, about 76% seen once. Sequencing was done on a sample of PBMCs. These TCRs come from a man aged 35 to 55 in good health and CMV-seropositive.

The CDR3 loop reads CASSLRGTSGIYNEQFF. In DNA form, the CDR3 reads TGTGCCAGCAGTCTCCGAGGGACTAGCGGGATTTACAATGAGCAGTTCTTC. The chain recombines TRBV27 with TRBJ2-1; TRBD2 matches at 13 bases. Unmatched junction bases numbered 8, after V lost 5 bases and J lost 4 bases. The CDR3 extends over 17 amino acids. Looked up from germline, CDR1 is MNHEY and CDR2 is SMNVEV (reference sequence).

The V and J genes are TRBV19 and TRBJ1-1; the match to TRBD1 covers 9 bases. The V and J ends lost 5 bases and 7 bases, in that order; junction bases with no gene match: 11. Germline CDR1 LNHDA, CDR2 SQIVND (reference sequence). The CDR3 is 15 amino acids. CDR3 amino acids: CASSSAGQGTGEAFF. The CDR3 region has the DNA TGTGCCAGTAGTTCGGCGGGACAGGGAACGGGTGAAGCTTTCTTT.

The chain links TRBV11-2 to TRBJ1-1; D may be TRBD1 (5 bases). This CDR3 is 15 amino acids long. V shed 5 bases and J shed 4 bases, with 17 bases lying between them. Germline lookup yields CDR1 SGHAT and CDR2 FQNNGV. The CDR3 DNA follows: TGTGCCAGCAGCACCGTAAGGCAGGGAGGCACTGAAGCTTTCTTT. This sequence encodes CASSTVRQGGTEAFF.

The chain couples TRBV28 to TRBJ2-2, with D perhaps matching TRBD1 (6 bases). The CDR3 is 13 amino acids. Between the trimmed V and J ends, which lost 8 bases and 1 base, there was a span of 8 bases. CDR1 and CDR2 (germline): MDHEN, SYDVKM. CDR3 DNA sequence: TGTGCCAGCGTCAGGGGGAACACCGGGGAGCTGTTTTTT. Translating it yields CASVRGNTGELFF.

This chain uses TRBV7-9 with TRBJ2-2, with D possibly matching TRBD1 (6 bases). This CDR3 contains 18 residues. Germline loops: CDR1 SEHNR, CDR2 FQNEAQ (reference sequence). The germline V and J ends were trimmed by 6 bases and 3 bases, with 23 bases remaining between them. In DNA, the CDR3 is TGTGCCAGCAGTCCTATACCAATCCTCCACAGGGACACCGGGGAGCTGTTTTTT. It yields the protein CASSPIPILHRDTGELFF.

This rearrangement joins TRBV9 to TRBJ2-1, with D perhaps matching TRBD2 (6 bases). Germline CDR1 SGDLS, CDR2 YYNGEE. There are 15 residues in the CDR3. Deletions cut 0 bases from V and 8 bases from J, with 15 bases between. The CDR3 region is CASSVGGDSNHEQFF. The CDR3 DNA is TGTGCCAGCAGCGTAGGTGGGGACTCCAACCATGAGCAGTTCTTC. Complete variable domain (other parts from reference TRBV9 and TRBJ2-1): DSGVTQTPKHLITATGQRVTLRCSPRSGDLSVYWYQQSLDQGLQFLIQYYNGEERAKGNILERFSAQQFPDLHSELNLSSLELGDSALYFCASSVGGDSNHEQFFGPGTRLTVL.

J is TRBJ2-5 and V is TRBV5-1; 10 positions agree with TRBD2. The ends lost 2 bases at V and 2 bases at J; junction bases unmatched: 3. The CDR3 spans 15 residues. Germline V gene sequence: CDR1 SGHRS, CDR2 YFSETQ. CDR3 in amino acids: CASSFDSGRQETQYF. CDR3 nucleotides: TGCGCCAGCAGCTTCGATAGCGGGAGGCAAGAGACCCAGTACTTC. Filled out from reference TRBV5-1 and TRBJ2-5, the complete variable domain reads KAGVTQTPRYLIKTRGQQVTLSCSPISGHRSVSWYQQTPGQGLQFLFEYFSETQRNKGNFPGRFSGRQFSNSRSEMNVSTLELGDSALYLCASSFDSGRQETQYFGPGTRLLVL.

The V gene is TRBV29-1, the J gene TRBJ2-1; 12 bases fit TRBD2. From germline, CDR1 is SQVTM and CDR2 ANQGSEA. The CDR3 consists of 18 residues. V trimming: 1 base; J trimming: 2 bases; junction bases outside the gene matches: 9. This CDR3 reads CSVEAPLLAGGPYNEQFF. The CDR3 DNA reads as TGCAGCGTTGAAGCTCCCCTCCTAGCGGGAGGGCCCTACAATGAGCAGTTCTTC.

The chain employs TRBV5-6 and TRBJ2-3; 8 bases map to TRBD1. The CDR3 extends over 15 amino acids. Trimming at V came to 0 bases and at J to 5 bases, leaving 5 bases not matched to a gene. Germline-derived CDR1 and CDR2 are SGHDT and YYEEEE. The CDR3, as DNA: TGTGCCAGCAGCTTGGGACAGGGGTATGTAGATACGCAGTATTTT. Translating it yields CASSLGQGYVDTQYF.

The CDR3 sequence is CASRKSGSGNEQFF. The CDR3 DNA follows: TGTGCCAGCAGAAAATCGGGGTCGGGCAATGAGCAGTTCTTC. V gene TRBV28 combines with J gene TRBJ2-1; possibly TRBD2 for D (5 bases). CDR3 length: 14 residues. The V end lost 6 bases, the J end lost 6 bases, and 15 bases lay between the germline ends. Germline assignment: CDR1 MDHEN and CDR2 SYDVKM.

This clone was observed a few times. V is TRBV7-9 and J is TRBJ1-5; tentative D call: TRBD1 (5 bases). This CDR3 is built from 17 residues. The germline gives CDR1 SEHNR, CDR2 FQNEAQ (reference sequence). Trimming cost V 0 bases and J 4 bases, with 16 bases left between them. As DNA, the CDR3 is TGTGCCAGCAGCTTAGCGCTGGCAGGGTCTTGGAATCAGCCCCAGCATTTT. This sequence encodes CASSLALAGSWNQPQHF.

This clone occurred once. The chain links TRBV6-1 to TRBJ1-5; D uncertain. CDR1 and CDR2 from the germline V gene are MNHNS and SASEGT. The CDR3 consists of 15 residues. V was cut by 0 bases and J by 3 bases, with 9 bases left in between. The CDR3 coding sequence is TGTGCCAGCAGTGAAGCGGTGGCCTTCAATCAGCCCCAGCATTTT. It codes for CASSEAVAFNQPQHF.

V usage is TRBV10-3 and J usage is TRBJ2-5, with D tentatively TRBD2 (5 bases). With 7 bases removed from V and 5 bases from J, the gap between germline ends came to 17 bases. The CDR3 sequence is 14 residues long. CDR1 and CDR2 (germline): ENHRY, SYGVKD. DNA of the CDR3: TGTGCCATCAAGGCACGCCCGGAGGTCGAGACCCAGTACTTC. As protein: CAIKARPEVETQYF.

This chain connects TRBV5-4 to TRBJ1-2; D not certain. The CDR3 runs 13 residues. CDR1 is SGHNT, CDR2 YYREEE, per germline (reference sequence). Trimming cost V 3 bases and J 3 bases, with 9 bases left between them. CDR3 residues: CASSSPDDYGYTF. The CDR3, as DNA: TGTGCCAGCAGCTCCCCAGATGACTATGGCTACACCTTC.

The chain employs TRBV5-1 and TRBJ1-4; D is uncertain. The V and J ends lost 0 bases and 7 bases respectively, with 10 bases between them. CDR3 length equals 14 residues. Germline V gene data show CDR1 as SGHRS and CDR2 as YFSETQ. The CDR3 protein is CASSLEGAGEKLFF. The CDR3, as DNA: TGCGCCAGCAGCTTGGAGGGCGCGGGTGAAAAACTGTTTTTT.

The V and J genes are TRBV9 and TRBJ2-5, with TRBD2 identical over 8 bases. Per germline, CDR1 SGDLS and CDR2 YYNGEE. This CDR3 spans 15 amino acids. Unmatched junction bases numbered 9, after V lost 5 bases and J lost 3 bases. Here the CDR3 reads CASRPSPGGEETQYF. In DNA form, the CDR3 reads TGTGCCAGCAGACCTTCCCCGGGGGGGGAAGAGACCCAGTACTTC. Variable domain in full (rest from reference TRBV9 and TRBJ2-5): DSGVTQTPKHLITATGQRVTLRCSPRSGDLSVYWYQQSLDQGLQFLIQYYNGEERAKGNILERFSAQQFPDLHSELNLSSLELGDSALYFCASRPSPGGEETQYFGPGTRLLVL.

This sequence joins TRBV7-6 and TRBJ2-1, with 12 bases identical to TRBD2. The junction had 5 bases not matched to a gene; V was cut back by 9 bases and J by 5 bases. The CDR3 runs to 14 residues. In germline, CDR1 is SGHVS, CDR2 FNYEAQ. CDR3 loop: CASSGLAGNNEQFF. CDR3 bases: TGTGCCAGTTCCGGACTAGCGGGAAACAATGAGCAGTTCTTC.

In the case of this clone: The junction differs from germline at one of its ends, possibly a read error. The V gene is TRBV7-6, the J gene TRBJ1-1; no firm D call. The germline V gene has CDR1 SGHVS and CDR2 FNYEAQ. CDR3 length: 13 residues. The CDR3 DNA reads TGTGCCAGCAGCCTACAGTTGAACACTGAAGCTCTCTTT. This gives the protein CASSLQLNTEALF. Supplemented by reference TRBV7-6 and TRBJ1-1, the full variable domain reads GAGVSQSPRYKVTKRGQDVALRCDPISGHVSLYWYRQALGQGPEFLTYFNYEAQQDKSGLPNDRFSAERPEGSISTLTIQRTEQRDSAMYRCASSLQLNTEALFGQGTRLTVV.

This chain connects TRBV9 to TRBJ2-2, with TRBD2 identical over 7 bases. The germline gives CDR1 SGDLS, CDR2 YYNGEE. CDR3 length: 14 residues. V lost 4 bases and J lost 2; bases outside the gene matches: 2. The CDR3 region has the DNA TGTGCCAGCAGCCCTAGCGGAAACACCGGGGAGCTGTTTTTT. This gives the protein CASSPSGNTGELFF.

This clone was counted a single time. This sequence joins TRBV10-3 and TRBJ1-1; 12 nucleotides agree with TRBD1. V was clipped by 4 bases and J by 4 bases; unmatched bases: 10. Germline CDR1 is ENHRY and CDR2 is SYGVKD. The CDR3 length is 17 residues. The CDR3 nucleotides are TGTGCCATCAGTGCCTGGGACAGGGGGCGACCAGGCACTGAAGCTTTCTTT. Translating gives CAISAWDRGRPGTEAFF.

The count of this clone is one. This chain uses TRBV27 with TRBJ2-7; 8 bases agree with TRBD1. The length of the CDR3 is 12 residues. Germline V lookup: CDR1 MNHEY, CDR2 SMNVEV (reference sequence). CDR3 region: CVSTGQVNEQYF. The CDR3, as DNA: TGTGTCTCAACGGGACAGGTAAACGAGCAGTACTTC.

V is TRBV27 and J is TRBJ1-5; D is perhaps TRBD1 (6 bases). The V and J ends lost 1 base and 4 bases respectively, with 14 bases between them. Germline V gives CDR1 MNHEY, CDR2 SMNVEV (reference sequence). The CDR3 is made up of 16 amino acids. The CDR3 DNA is TGTGCCAGCAGTTTATTTAGCCAGGGGCGGAATCAGCCCCAGCATTTT. It is translated as CASSLFSQGRNQPQHF.